The clone carrying this T cell receptor beta chain is a singleton in its sample. This entry belongs to a study of shared clonotypes between healthy human individuals. Germline V gene data show CDR1 as MNHEY and CDR2 as SVGAGI. V was pared by 6 bases and J by 3 bases, with 11 bases between. This CDR3 contains 14 residues. Measured with immunoSEQ multiplex PCR; TCRdb has only the in-frame clones, and not every one. Of 1,500,000 or so clones listed, over 95% are singletons. Sample: naive CD4+ T cells sorted from blood. Subset reported: CD45RA+ positively selected. This clonotype was sampled from a man aged 30 to 45 in good health. This sequence joins TRBV6-5 and TRBJ2-2; TRBD2 might be the D (5 bases). DNA for the CDR3: TGTGCCAGCAGACGACTCGGGGACACCGGGGAGCTGTTTTTT. Residues: CASRRLGDTGELFF.